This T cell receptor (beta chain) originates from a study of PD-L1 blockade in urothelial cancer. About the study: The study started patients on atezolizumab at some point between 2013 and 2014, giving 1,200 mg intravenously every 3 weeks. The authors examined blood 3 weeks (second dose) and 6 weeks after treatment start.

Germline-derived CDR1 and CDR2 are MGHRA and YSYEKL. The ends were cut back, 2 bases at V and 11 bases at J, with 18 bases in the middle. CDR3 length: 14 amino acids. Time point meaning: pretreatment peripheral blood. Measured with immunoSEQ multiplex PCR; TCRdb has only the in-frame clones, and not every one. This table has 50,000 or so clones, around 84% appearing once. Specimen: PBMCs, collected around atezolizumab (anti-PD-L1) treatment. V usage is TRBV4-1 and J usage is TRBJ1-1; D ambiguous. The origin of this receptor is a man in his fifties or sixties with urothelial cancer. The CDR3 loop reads CASSQLNRPSEAFF. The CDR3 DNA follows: TGCGCCAGCAGCCAACTAAACCGCCCCAGCGAGGCTTTCTTT.